Here is one T cell receptor (beta chain) with its context. This clone's antigen is unknown. One base away there is no much larger clone; base qualities are not given. Trimming leaves V shorter by 6 bases and J shorter by 3 bases, with the junction holding 12 bases beyond the gene matches. CDR1 and CDR2, per the germline V gene (reference sequence), are LNHDA and SQIVND. The CDR3 holds 16 amino acids from the cysteine to the phenylalanine. Left in the record is the CDR3 DNA by itself, 48 bases read in frame from the first base. This sample was included in a study of cytomegalovirus exposure and HLA in healthy donors (dated 2017 in TCRdb). Regarding the complete study: According to an earlier analysis of a few hundred of the donors, about 170 million T cells yielded 90 million to 130 million unique TCR beta sequences and about 300 Gb of sequence data. The T cell repertoires of under 700 subjects were profiled by immunosequencing and related to cytomegalovirus serostatus. In addition to the first cohort of about 650 subjects, a separate validation cohort of 120 different subjects was used. Class I and class II HLA loci were covered by the typing at four-digit resolution. The later analysis used no new phenotypic data to find candidate immune exposures, relying instead on TCR beta sequences and their occurrence across donors. All discovery cohort repertoires had been generated using a single sequencing platform. The study aimed to test whether cataloging public T cell receptors could reveal signatures of past pathogen exposure. About 300 gigabases of sequencing data and approximately 84 million unique TCR sequences were included in an early release covering under 650 HLA-typed donors. In a later analysis, previously published TCR beta repertoires from 666 donors were re-analyzed and high-resolution HLA genotyping was added so that TCR occurrence patterns could be studied. A handful of DR-DQ haplotypes were treated as single units for association and clustering because of strong linkage in the cohort. An earlier analysis of around 580 of the donors used high-throughput TCR beta sequencing to judge whether each TCR beta V gene segment behaved as functional or pseudogenic. Genome-wide SNP genotypes for about 60% of the 666 donors were used in a later genetic analysis, which treated that subset as a discovery cohort. Alongside the repertoire data, information on donor age, sex, ethnicity and CMV serostatus was compiled. Among the roughly 400 genotyped donors, more than 70% belonged to the genetic ancestry cluster associated with self-reported Caucasian donors. The number of typed donors differed by locus: roughly 629-640 for A, B, C, DRB1 and DQB1; roughly 510 for DQA1; 606 for DPA1; and around 450 for DPB1. To predict cytomegalovirus infection status, the study combined high-throughput TCR immunosequencing, statistical association of individual TCRs with disease status, and machine learning. Among roughly 400 genotyped donors of the cohort, an average of around 240,000 unique TCR beta nucleotide sequences were sequenced per donor, roughly a sixth of them non-productive. Findings and caveats that apply to the study as a whole: According to a later analysis, most CMV-associated TCR beta chains appeared to be HLA-restricted, and the HLA associations seemed to be driven largely by CMV exposure. In both the original and validation cohorts, the classifier was reported to diagnose cytomegalovirus status with high specificity and sensitivity. A cluster of highly shared sequence variants was judged likely to be a technical artifact of the sequencing pipeline. In a later analysis, HLA-associated TCR beta chains were found to be more clonally expanded and to have lower generation probabilities than equally common non-associated chains. In an earlier analysis of more than 450 of the donors, most TCR beta V segments were observed in productive rearrangements about 90% or about 30% of the time, broadly matching IMGT annotations. While some public TCRs were present in many individuals, most TCR sequences turned up only very rarely across donors. Only TCR beta chains were sequenced in this cohort, and the absence of alpha or paired-chain data limited detectable features. In a later analysis, around 17,000 TCR beta sequences were associated with specific HLA alleles at a false discovery rate of 0.05. In a later genetic analysis, fewer N-insertions in productive TCRs were reported among donors in an Asian-associated ancestry cluster than the roughly 700-donor mean. A later analysis reported that several top co-occurrence clusters appeared linked to parvovirus B19, influenza, CMV and Epstein-Barr virus. Correlated functional status among segregating V segments might be attributable to linkage disequilibrium, but an unknown experimental factor could not be ruled out. Presence/absence analyses assumed roughly uniform sequencing depth across donors, an assumption that may not hold. According to a later analysis, TCR association rates differed among HLA loci, with DRB1 alleles showing the most associated TCRs and HLA-C alleles showing the fewest. For the cohort, immune exposure information was limited to CMV serostatus. Because counts were too low, about 18 rarely observed V segments, including chromosome 9 orphons, were excluded from the earlier analysis of 587 of the donors. In vitro tests confirmed that three of the cytomegalovirus-associated TCR beta chains recognize cytomegalovirus antigens. A further reported finding was that TCR beta sequences accurately predicted the HLA-A and HLA-B alleles for most subjects in the first cohort. The authors suggested that the approach could potentially be extended to other disease states and immunological phenotypes. HLA typing was unavailable for some donors at each locus, so association tests used only the typed subset. The study listed 150 to 200 TCR beta chains as associated with cytomegalovirus. An association between a missense DCLRE1C variant and V-gene and J-gene trimming of TCR beta chains was found in a later genetic analysis and replicated in an independent cohort. The 87-base-pair reads could not distinguish some IMGT-functional V segments, including TRBV6-2 and TRBV6-3, so those segments were excluded. Strong co-occurrence of HLA alleles, especially DR and DQ, made assigning TCR associations to individual alleles difficult.

In total, approximately 700 healthy bone marrow donors made up the cohort. Cohort members were all nominally healthy when sampled, although unrecorded immune exposures were likely present. The donor was CMV seropositive and was included in the group of some 290 seropositive cohort members. Each donor provided a peripheral blood sample, and peripheral blood mononuclear cells were used for TCR beta sequencing. Genomic DNA was extracted from the blood cell samples with the Qiagen DNeasy Blood Extraction Kit. Libraries came from the immunoSEQ multiplex PCR assay. For the multiplex PCR, a mixture combining 60 forward primers for TCR Vbeta segments and 13 reverse primers for TCR Jbeta segments was used. The CDR3 region of rearranged TCR beta genes was amplified from genomic DNA with a multiplex PCR assay. The Illumina HiSeq System was used to sequence the amplified TCR beta libraries as 87-base-pair reads. For the original study's pipeline: A later analysis tallied roughly 78 million unique TCR beta chains across the 610 or so repertoires, and approximately 12 million of those chains were shared by two or more donors. To remove PCR and sequencing errors, raw reads were error-corrected and collapsed into unique sequences using a nearest-neighbor algorithm that merged closely related sequences. CDR3 sequences were aligned to IMGT reference sequences to assign V, D and J gene segments. For a sequence to be retained, a match of at least six nucleotides to both a V gene segment and a J gene segment was required. Rearrangements were called productive when the CDR3 lacked stop codons and stayed in frame with V and J; all others were non-productive. Following IMGT convention, CDR3 was defined as the stretch from the second conserved V-encoded cysteine to the conserved J-encoded phenylalanine. The earlier analysis of fewer than 700 of the donors excluded sequences that lacked an unambiguous match to a single V gene segment. In an earlier analysis of 450 to 750 of the donors, a V segment was called functional when productive rearrangements were above 56.7%, and segregating when the standard deviation between donors exceeded 5%. A statistical classification framework was developed to diagnose cytomegalovirus status using the catalog of TCR beta chain sequences. In a later analysis, TCR nucleotide sequences were compared against IMGT/GENE-DB human TR gene sequences so that V and J genes could be assigned. The TCRdist pipeline was used in a later analysis to assign CDR3 sequences and most-parsimonious VDJ recombination scenarios. In a later analysis, each TCR beta chain was defined by its CDR3 amino acid sequence together with its V-gene family, and reads lacking a unique V-gene family were excluded. In a later analysis, 450 to 600 highly shared, low-generation-probability nucleotide sequences were removed to address suspected cross-contamination and a sequencing artifact. For each public chain, a later analysis derived a clonal expansion index from normalized ranks of inferred template counts within each repertoire. In a later analysis, generation probabilities were computed with a VDJ recombination model fitted to out-of-frame rearrangements, and the resulting probabilities were checked against IGoR. In a later analysis, hypergeometric tests were used to score TCR-TCR, TCR-HLA and TCR-CMV co-occurrence, with a repertoire-size bias correction applied to TCR pairs. A later analysis estimated false discovery rates by permuting HLA or CMV assignments 20 times. In a later analysis, co-occurring TCRs were grouped with DBSCAN, and TCRdist sequence similarity was added when clustering was performed within HLA-allele-positive subsets. Repertoires with fewer than 30,000 or more than 120,000 public chains, plus five repertoires with anomalous nucleotide sharing, were excluded from co-occurrence clustering. Drawn from immuneACCESS, this table holds only the in-frame rearrangements with V and J called that TCRdb kept. Clones are partly lost; checked studies trace under half to an unresolved V gene and leave the rest unexplained. For V, J and clone size, that table is used; D and trimming come from the DNA. Recorded for this sample are 100,000 to 150,000 clones; about 80% of them occurred a single time. Approximately 10% of the sample is held by the ten biggest clonotypes.

Sequencing was performed on PBMCs. The sequence is built from TRBV19 and TRBJ2-7; TRBD1 lines up with 9 middle nucleotides. The sequence came from a man younger than 45 in good health and CMV-seropositive. The CDR3 loop reads CASSPGGTGKLYEQYF. Read as DNA, the sequence is TGTGCCAGTAGCCCTGGAGGGACAGGGAAGCTCTACGAGCAGTACTTC.